Below, 20 T cell receptor beta chains from the same sample are listed, as sequenced in a study of blood T cells in healthy people across ages. Next came a second PCR, run for about 6 to 12 cycles, which used a sample-barcoded 5' primer along with a J-beta primer mix. A single record per CDR3 protein comes from TCRdb applying MiXCR to the 5' RACE reads. The data show about 1.5 million distinct CDR3 sequences, with approximately 38% seen just once and roughly 7.7% held by the top ten. Specimen: blood. The receptors were sampled from a woman younger than 35 in good health.

The chain joins TRBV29-1 to TRBJ2-7; 10 nucleotides line up with TRBD1. CDR1 and CDR2 from the germline V gene are SQVTM and ANQGSEA. V dropped 1 base and J dropped 7; count of bases not matched to a gene: 4. The CDR3 has 13 amino acids. Here the CDR3 reads CSVEGTGGPEQYF. CDR3 nucleotide sequence: TGCAGCGTTGAAGGGACAGGGGGGCCAGAGCAGTACTTC.

The chain employs TRBV7-9 and TRBJ1-1; D is ambiguous. Germline V CDR1 and CDR2: SEHNR, FQNEAQ (reference sequence). Trimming removed 2 bases from V and 1 base from J, with 11 bases in between. The CDR3 covers 15 residues. The CDR3 region is CASSLTGMSNTEAFF. CDR3 bases: TGTGCCAGCAGCTTAACCGGGATGTCGAACACTGAAGCTTTCTTT.

Turning to this clonotype: A much larger clone differs by one base, so this may be a read error. The chain combines TRBV20-1 with TRBJ2-5; TRBD2 agrees at 7 bases. This CDR3 has 14 amino acids. Germline CDR1 DFQATT, CDR2 SNEGSKA (reference sequence). The ends lost 6 bases at V and 11 bases at J; junction bases unmatched: 18. CDR3 coding DNA: TGCAGTGCCCCTAAGAGCGGGGACTACAATGAGCAGTACTTC. Translating it yields CSAPKSGDYNEQYF.

This clonotype appeared a few times. CDR3 amino acids: CASSPWRGGSTDTQYF. The CDR3 region has the DNA TGTGCCAGCAGTCCCTGGCGGGGGGGAAGCACAGATACGCAGTATTTT. The rearrangement links TRBV6-7 to TRBJ2-3, with 9 bases lining up with TRBD2. TRBV6-7 is designated an ORF whose function remains uncertain. CDR3 length: 16 residues. With 5 bases clipped from V and 0 bases from J, the junction kept 6 bases outside the gene matches.

V and J are TRBV11-3 and TRBJ2-7, with D unclear. The CDR3 is made up of 13 amino acids. Trimming shortened V by 5 bases and J by 7 bases, and 15 bases separated the two germline ends. Germline V gives CDR1 SGHNT, CDR2 YENEEA. Here the CDR3 reads CASSAGPLREQYF. The CDR3 DNA reads as TGTGCCAGCAGCGCCGGACCACTACGGGAGCAGTACTTC.

The rearrangement joins TRBV20-1 to TRBJ2-7; 10 positions agree with TRBD2. V shed 6 bases and J 2 bases; nucleotides not matched to a gene: 7. Germline V lookup: CDR1 DFQATT, CDR2 SNEGSKA (reference sequence). The CDR3 sequence is 14 residues long. The CDR3 loop is CSASSLAGAYEQYF. The CDR3 nucleotides read TGCAGTGCGAGCTCCCTAGCGGGGGCCTACGAGCAGTACTTC.

This clonotype was observed many times. This chain joins TRBV4-1 and TRBJ2-7; 10 bases map to TRBD1. V gave up 6 bases and J gave up 0 bases; unmatched junction bases: 5. Per germline, CDR1 MGHRA and CDR2 YSYEKL. The CDR3 totals 15 residues. The chain's CDR3 is CASSIGQGGSYEQYF. CDR3 coding DNA: TGCGCCAGCAGTATAGGACAGGGGGGCTCCTACGAGCAGTACTTC.

This clonotype came up a few times. The chain recombines TRBV28 with TRBJ1-5; D is undetermined. V lost 3 bases and J 7 bases, leaving 16 bases between the germline ends. Germline V gene sequence: CDR1 MDHEN, CDR2 SYDVKM. The CDR3 covers 15 residues. CDR3 nucleotide sequence: TGTGCCAGCAGTTTGCCTAACGCTGCTAGCCAGCCCCAGCATTTT. Protein product: CASSLPNAASQPQHF.

On this clonotype itself: Mismatch with germline at one junction end may stem from a read error. This chain joins TRBV20-1 and TRBJ2-7, with 7 bases matching TRBD2. Germline CDR1 DFQATT, CDR2 SNEGSKA (reference sequence). This CDR3 has 13 amino acids. The CDR3 region is CSVRAGLEYEQYF. The CDR3 DNA sequence: TGCAGTGTTAGAGCGGGGTTGGAGTACGAGCAGTACTTC.

This clonotype was counted ten times or more. This sequence joins TRBV7-2 and TRBJ2-7; 11 positions agree with TRBD2. Germline CDR1 reads SGHTA; CDR2 reads FQGNSA. This CDR3 region has 15 residues. Trimming at V came to 0 bases and at J to 3 bases, leaving 1 base not matched to a gene. The CDR3 is CASSLATSGGYEQYF. The CDR3 nucleotides read TGTGCCAGCAGCTTAGCTACTAGCGGGGGCTACGAGCAGTACTTC.

V gene TRBV5-5 combines with J gene TRBJ2-2; TRBD1 agrees at 7 bases. V shed 2 bases and J 0 bases; nucleotides not matched to a gene: 13. The germline V gene encodes CDR1 SGHKS and CDR2 YYEKEE (reference sequence). The CDR3 length is 19 residues. The CDR3 sequence: CASSFSTGHVLPNTGELFF. DNA for the CDR3: TGTGCCAGCAGCTTCTCGACAGGGCACGTCCTTCCGAACACCGGGGAGCTGTTTTTT.

The J gene is TRBJ1-2, the V gene TRBV27, with D possibly TRBD1 on 5 matching bases. The CDR3 spans 15 residues. V lost 7 bases and J 0 bases, leaving 15 bases between the germline ends. CDR1 is MNHEY and CDR2 is SMNVEV in the germline V gene (reference sequence). CDR3 bases: TGTGCCAGCAATTCCCCGGGACCAGCTAACTATGGCTACACCTTC. This codes for CASNSPGPANYGYTF.

The chain combines TRBV3-1 with TRBJ2-5, with TRBD1 matching 7 bases. J lost 2 bases, V lost 3 bases, and 9 bases had no gene match. This CDR3 spans 16 amino acids. Germline-derived CDR1 and CDR2 are LGHDT and YNNKEL (reference sequence). The CDR3 nucleotides are TGTGCCAGCAGCCAGAAGACAGGGCACGAACAAGAGACCCAGTACTTC. It translates to CASSQKTGHEQETQYF.

The rearrangement links TRBV11-2 to TRBJ2-7, with 12 bases matching TRBD2. This CDR3 is built from 16 residues. Germline CDR1 reads SGHAT; CDR2 reads FQNNGV. V trimming: 4 bases; J trimming: 2 bases; junction bases outside the gene matches: 6. Here the CDR3 DNA reads TGTGCCAGCAGCTCCCGGACTAGCGGGATTACCTACGAGCAGTACTTC. Translation: CASSSRTSGITYEQYF.

This clonotype was picked up many times. This chain joins TRBV12-3 or TRBV12-4 and TRBJ1-1; possibly TRBD1 for D (5 bases). CDR3 size: 13 residues. The germline V and J ends were trimmed by 6 bases and 1 base, with 9 bases remaining between them. The CDR3 region has the DNA TGTGCCAGCAGCCGCACAGGGAACACTGAAGCTTTCTTT. Translation gives CASSRTGNTEAFF.

This clonotype was counted only a few times. This chain joins TRBV6-5 and TRBJ1-6; no definite D call. The V gene's germline CDR1 is MNHEY and CDR2 SVGAGI. The CDR3 runs 14 residues. V lost 7 bases to trimming and J lost 5 bases, with 12 bases between them. The CDR3 DNA is TGTGCCAGCAAACCGGACCAGCATAATTCACCCCTCCACTTT. Its protein product is CASKPDQHNSPLHF.

A few counts support this clonotype. The V and J genes are TRBV12-3 or TRBV12-4 and TRBJ2-7, with 9 bases that match TRBD2. V gave up 5 bases and J gave up 7 bases; unmatched junction bases: 15. This CDR3 contains 16 residues. This CDR3 is CASSIPYRAGGREQYF. Written as DNA, the CDR3 is TGTGCCAGCAGTATCCCCTATAGGGCGGGAGGGCGAGAGCAGTACTTC.

The chain links TRBV6-1 to TRBJ2-1, with D hard to call. Germline V lookup: CDR1 MNHNS, CDR2 SASEGT. The CDR3 covers 18 residues. With 4 bases removed from V and 6 bases from J, the gap between germline ends came to 25 bases. CDR3 nucleotide sequence: TGTGCCAGCAGTGCCCGATCCCAGAATCTAAGACTGGCCAATGAGCAGTTCTTC. Its translation: CASSARSQNLRLANEQFF.

This clonotype appeared a few times. The CDR3 DNA sequence: TGTGCCAGCAGCCCGGAGACAGGGCTCATGGCCTACGAGCAGTACTTC. Its translation: CASSPETGLMAYEQYF. This rearrangement joins TRBV7-9 to TRBJ2-7; 7 bases are shared with TRBD1. After removal of 5 bases from V and 2 bases from J, the junction contained 12 bases not matched to a gene. The germline CDR1 and CDR2 sequences are SEHNR and FQNEAQ (reference sequence). This CDR3 region has 16 residues.

The genes are TRBV27 and TRBJ1-4; D is possibly TRBD1 (5 bases). The CDR3 length is 14 residues. Germline values: CDR1 MNHEY, CDR2 SMNVEV (reference sequence). V dropped 6 bases and J dropped 8 bases, with 16 bases sitting between them. The CDR3 DNA is TGTGCCAGCAGCTTGCAGGGCTTCCGCGAAAAACTGTTTTTT. Protein: CASSLQGFREKLFF.